The 10 T cell receptor beta chains below were found in one sample sequenced in a study of shared clonotypes between healthy human individuals. TCRdb's table, derived via immunoSEQ multiplex PCR, lists solely in-frame clones and lacks some. The sample holds around 990,000 clones, about 80% seen once. The source material was memory CD4+ T cells from PBMCs. Subset here: CD45RA-negative fraction. These TCRs come from a young man in good health. Some clones in this sample may be carry-over from other donors' samples.

The CDR3 DNA reads as TGTGCCAGCAGCGGGGACAGGGGAGGCCACGAGCAGTACTTC. As protein: CASSGDRGGHEQYF. The genes are TRBV5-4 and TRBJ2-7; 10 positions agree with TRBD1. V trimming: 4 bases; J trimming: 5 bases; junction bases outside the gene matches: 6. This CDR3 comprises 14 residues. CDR1 and CDR2 (germline): SGHNT, YYREEE (reference sequence).

Turning to this clone: Other DNA sequences from this sample encode an identical CDR3 as well. V and J are TRBV11-2 and TRBJ2-7, with D tentatively TRBD2 (5 bases). The V and J ends lost 5 bases and 0 bases respectively, with 11 bases between them. Germline loops: CDR1 SGHAT, CDR2 FQNNGV. The CDR3 length is 14 residues. This chain's CDR3 is CASSAIRGSYEQYF. CDR3 bases: TGTGCCAGCAGCGCGATCCGGGGCTCCTACGAGCAGTACTTC.

The chain recombines TRBV28 with TRBJ1-3; 8 positions agree with TRBD1. The CDR3 spans 14 residues. V shed 8 bases and J 4 bases; nucleotides not matched to a gene: 7. In germline, CDR1 is MDHEN, CDR2 SYDVKM. Here the CDR3 reads CASYGQGGGNTIYF. In nucleotides, the CDR3 is TGTGCCAGCTATGGACAGGGTGGAGGAAACACCATATATTTT.

In its sample, this clone was seen a few times. The chain uses TRBV7-2 and TRBJ2-1; TRBD1 agrees at 7 bases. J lost 2 bases, V lost 5 bases, and 6 bases had no gene match. The CDR3 consists of 15 residues. Germline CDR1 SGHTA, CDR2 FQGNSA. The CDR3 loop reads CASSRTGAAYNEQFF. The CDR3 DNA follows: TGTGCCAGCAGCAGAACAGGGGCCGCCTACAATGAGCAGTTCTTC. The whole variable domain, remainder taken from reference TRBV7-2 and TRBJ2-1, is GAGVSQSPSNKVTEKGKDVELRCDPISGHTALYWYRQSLGQGLEFLIYFQGNSAPDKSGLPSDRFSAERTGGSVSTLTIQRTQQEDSAVYLCASSRTGAAYNEQFFGPGTRLTVL.

The gene calls are TRBV5-4 and TRBJ2-5; D is uncertain. Germline-derived CDR1 and CDR2 are SGHNT and YYREEE (reference sequence). The CDR3 is 14 residues long. V was shortened by 6 bases and J by 1 base, with 13 bases between the two germline ends. DNA of the CDR3: TGTGCCAGCACCCTAGGTGGCAGCCAAGAGACCCAGTACTTC. Translated, it gives CASTLGGSQETQYF.

The chain recombines TRBV6-1 with TRBJ2-5, with unresolved D. Germline CDR1 reads MNHNS; CDR2 reads SASEGT. The CDR3 is 19 residues long. The V and J ends lost 0 bases and 0 bases respectively, with 20 bases between them. CDR3 protein: CASSEAGSWWAAHQETQYF. CDR3 coding DNA: TGTGCCAGCAGTGAAGCCGGCAGTTGGTGGGCGGCCCACCAAGAGACCCAGTACTTC.

V usage is TRBV27 and J usage is TRBJ1-1, with 11 positions matching TRBD1. Germline assignment: CDR1 MNHEY and CDR2 SMNVEV (reference sequence). CDR3 size: 15 residues. Trimming took 3 bases from V and 4 from J; bases not matched to a gene: 4. The CDR3 protein is CASSFSGTGGTEAFF. In DNA form, the CDR3 reads TGTGCCAGCAGTTTCTCCGGGACAGGGGGCACTGAAGCTTTCTTT.

This chain joins TRBV5-1 and TRBJ2-7, with D maybe TRBD2 (6 bases). V dropped 3 bases and J dropped 4 bases, with 14 bases sitting between them. Germline assignment: CDR1 SGHRS and CDR2 YFSETQ. The CDR3 covers 14 residues. The CDR3 DNA reads TGCGCCAGCAGCTCCTCAGCGGGTACTTACGAGCAGTACTTC. The encoded protein is CASSSSAGTYEQYF.

The chain joins TRBV5-4 to TRBJ2-5, with D unclear. The germline V gene has CDR1 SGHNT and CDR2 YYREEE (reference sequence). V was clipped by 0 bases and J by 2 bases, with 8 bases between them. The CDR3 consists of 14 residues. The CDR3 nucleotides read TGTGCCAGCAGCTTGGTCTCAGAACAAGAGACCCAGTACTTC. This encodes CASSLVSEQETQYF. The full variable domain, its missing parts supplied by reference TRBV5-4 and TRBJ2-5, is ETGVTQSPTHLIKTRGQQVTLRCSSQSGHNTVSWYQQALGQGPQFIFQYYREEENGRGNFPPRFSGLQFPNYSSELNVNALELDDSALYLCASSLVSEQETQYFGPGTRLLVL.

The chain carries TRBV11-2 and TRBJ2-1, with TRBD2 matching over 7 bases. V lost 5 bases and J lost 4; bases outside the gene matches: 5. CDR3 length: 14 amino acids. CDR1 is SGHAT, CDR2 FQNNGV, per germline. This CDR3 is CASSQTSNYNEQFF. CDR3 coding DNA: TGTGCCAGCAGCCAGACTAGCAATTACAATGAGCAGTTCTTC.